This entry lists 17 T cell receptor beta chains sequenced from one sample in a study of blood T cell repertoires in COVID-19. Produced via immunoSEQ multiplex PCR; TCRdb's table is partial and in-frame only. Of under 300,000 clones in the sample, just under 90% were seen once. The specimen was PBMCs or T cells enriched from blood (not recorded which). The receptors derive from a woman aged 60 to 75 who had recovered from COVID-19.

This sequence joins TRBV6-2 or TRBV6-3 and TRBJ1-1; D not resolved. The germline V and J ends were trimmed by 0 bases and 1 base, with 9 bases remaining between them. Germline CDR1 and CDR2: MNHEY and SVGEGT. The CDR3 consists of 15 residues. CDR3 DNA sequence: TGTGCCAGCAGTTACTCGTCGTCGGGGAACACTGAAGCTTTCTTT. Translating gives CASSYSSSGNTEAFF.

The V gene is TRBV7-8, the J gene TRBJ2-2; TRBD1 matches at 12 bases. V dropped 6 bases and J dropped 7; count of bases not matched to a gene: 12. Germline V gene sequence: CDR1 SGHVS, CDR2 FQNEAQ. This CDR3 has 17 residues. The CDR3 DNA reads TGTGCCAGCAGTCGAACAAGGGACAGGGGGCATGTCGGGGAGCTGTTTTTT. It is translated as CASSRTRDRGHVGELFF. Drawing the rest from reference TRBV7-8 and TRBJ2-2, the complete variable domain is GAGVSQSPRYKVAKRGQDVALRCDPISGHVSLFWYQQALGQGPEFLTYFQNEAQLDKSGLPSDRFFAERPEGSVSTLKIQRTQQEDSAVYLCASSRTRDRGHVGELFFGEGSRLTVL.

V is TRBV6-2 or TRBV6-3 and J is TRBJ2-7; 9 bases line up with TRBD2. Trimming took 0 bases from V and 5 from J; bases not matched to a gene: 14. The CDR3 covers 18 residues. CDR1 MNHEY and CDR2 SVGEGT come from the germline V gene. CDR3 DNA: TGTGCCAGCAGTTACTCGGGCAGCCCTAGCGGGGATTCCCACGAGCAGTACTTC. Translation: CASSYSGSPSGDSHEQYF.

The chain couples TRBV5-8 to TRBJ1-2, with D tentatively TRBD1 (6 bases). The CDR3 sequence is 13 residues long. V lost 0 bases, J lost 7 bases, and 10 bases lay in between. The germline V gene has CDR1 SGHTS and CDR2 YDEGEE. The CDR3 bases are TGTGCCAGCAGCTTGGAGGGGGTCCGTGGCTACACCTTC. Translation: CASSLEGVRGYTF.

In DNA form, the CDR3 reads TGTGCCAGCAGCCCCCTCAGGGGCCTGAACACTGAAGCTTTCTTT. Amino acids: CASSPLRGLNTEAFF. The rearrangement uses TRBV14 and TRBJ1-1; D perhaps matches TRBD1 (6 bases). Trimming took 4 bases from V and 0 from J, leaving 12 bases between them. The germline CDR1 and CDR2 sequences are SGHDN and FVKESK. This CDR3 has 15 residues.

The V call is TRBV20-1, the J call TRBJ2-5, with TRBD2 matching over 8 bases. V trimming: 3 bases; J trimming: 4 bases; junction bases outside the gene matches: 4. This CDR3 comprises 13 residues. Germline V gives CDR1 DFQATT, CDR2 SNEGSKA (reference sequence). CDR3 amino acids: CSASRTSRETQYF. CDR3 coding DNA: TGCAGTGCTAGTCGGACTAGCAGAGAGACCCAGTACTTC.

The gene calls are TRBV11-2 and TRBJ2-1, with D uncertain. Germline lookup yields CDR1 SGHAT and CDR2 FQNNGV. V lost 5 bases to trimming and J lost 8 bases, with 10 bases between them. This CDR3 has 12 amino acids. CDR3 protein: CASSPMSDEQFF. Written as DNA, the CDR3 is TGTGCCAGCAGCCCTATGAGTGATGAGCAGTTCTTC.

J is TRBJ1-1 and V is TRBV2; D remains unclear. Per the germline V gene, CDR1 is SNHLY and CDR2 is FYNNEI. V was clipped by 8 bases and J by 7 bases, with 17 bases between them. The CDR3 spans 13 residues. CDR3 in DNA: TGTGCCAGCGGCCGAGGGTTAGAAGGTGAAGCTTTCTTT. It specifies CASGRGLEGEAFF.

The DNA of the CDR3 is TGTGCCAGCAGCTTATTGGGACAGGGGTACAATGAGCAGTTCTTC. It codes for CASSLLGQGYNEQFF. The rearrangement uses TRBV7-3 and TRBJ2-1, with 10 bases aligning to TRBD1. The CDR3 is 15 residues long. Per germline, CDR1 SGHTA and CDR2 FQGTGA. V shed 2 bases, J shed 4 bases, and the junction held 2 bases outside the gene matches. The full variable domain, its missing parts supplied by reference TRBV7-3 and TRBJ2-1, is GAGVSQTPSNKVTEKGKYVELRCDPISGHTALYWYRQSLGQGPEFLIYFQGTGAADDSGLPNDRFFAVRPEGSVSTLKIQRTERGDSAVYLCASSLLGQGYNEQFFGPGTRLTVL.

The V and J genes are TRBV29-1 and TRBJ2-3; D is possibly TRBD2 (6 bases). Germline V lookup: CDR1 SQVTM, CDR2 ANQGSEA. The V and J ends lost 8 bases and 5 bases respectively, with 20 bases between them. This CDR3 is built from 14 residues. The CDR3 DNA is TGCAGCTCCTCTGGAGGGGTCACAGGAGATACGCAGTATTTT. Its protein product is CSSSGGVTGDTQYF.

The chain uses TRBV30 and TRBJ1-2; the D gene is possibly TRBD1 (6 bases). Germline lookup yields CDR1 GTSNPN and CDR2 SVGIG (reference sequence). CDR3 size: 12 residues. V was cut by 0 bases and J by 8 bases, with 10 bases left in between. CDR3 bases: TGTGCCTGGAGTGTAAAGACAGGCGGCTACACCTTC. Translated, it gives CAWSVKTGGYTF.

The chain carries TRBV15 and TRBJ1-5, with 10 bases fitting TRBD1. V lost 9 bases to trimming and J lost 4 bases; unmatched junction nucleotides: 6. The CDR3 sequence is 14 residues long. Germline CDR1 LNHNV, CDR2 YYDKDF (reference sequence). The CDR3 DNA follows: TGTGCCACTCGGTCGGGACAGGGGAATCAGCCCCAGCATTTT. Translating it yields CATRSGQGNQPQHF.

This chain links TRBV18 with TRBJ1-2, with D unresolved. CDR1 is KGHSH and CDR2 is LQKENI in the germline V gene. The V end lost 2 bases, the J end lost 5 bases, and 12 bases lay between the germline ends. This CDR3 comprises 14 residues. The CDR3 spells CASSPSSDTYGYTF. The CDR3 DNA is TGTGCCAGCTCACCATCCTCAGATACGTATGGCTACACCTTC.

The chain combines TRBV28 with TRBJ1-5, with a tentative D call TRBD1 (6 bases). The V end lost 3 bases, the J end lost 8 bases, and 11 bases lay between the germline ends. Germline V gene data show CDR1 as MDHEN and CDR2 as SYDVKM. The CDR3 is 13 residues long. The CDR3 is CASSLGQSKPQHF. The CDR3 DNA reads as TGTGCCAGCAGTTTGGGACAATCGAAGCCCCAGCATTTT. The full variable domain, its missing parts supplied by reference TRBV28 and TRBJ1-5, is DVKVTQSSRYLVKRTGEKVFLECVQDMDHENMFWYRQDPGLGLRLIYFSYDVKMKEKGDIPEGYSVSREKKERFSLILESASTNQTSMYLCASSLGQSKPQHFGDGTRLSIL.

The CDR3 DNA sequence: TGTGCCAGCAGTCAGACAGGTCGTAACACTGAAGCTTTCTTT. This encodes CASSQTGRNTEAFF. The chain combines TRBV3-1 (or the pseudogene TRBV3-2) with TRBJ1-1, with D perhaps matching TRBD1 (6 bases). Looked up from germline, CDR1 is LGHDT and CDR2 is YNNKEL (reference sequence). The V gene lost 6 bases and the J gene lost 2 bases, with 13 bases spanning the gap. There are 14 residues in the CDR3.

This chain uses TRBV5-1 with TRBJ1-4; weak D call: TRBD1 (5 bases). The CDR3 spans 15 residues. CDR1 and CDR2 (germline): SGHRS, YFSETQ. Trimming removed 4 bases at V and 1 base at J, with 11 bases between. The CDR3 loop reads CASSAGRGTNEKLFF. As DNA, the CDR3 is TGCGCCAGCAGCGCAGGGAGGGGAACTAATGAAAAACTGTTTTTT.

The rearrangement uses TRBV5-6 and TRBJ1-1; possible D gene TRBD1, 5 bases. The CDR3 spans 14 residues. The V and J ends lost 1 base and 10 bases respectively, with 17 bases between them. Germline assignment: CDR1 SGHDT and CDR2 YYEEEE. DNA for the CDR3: TGTGCCAGCAGCTTGACAGGTCGTCGGTTAGGAGCTTTCTTT. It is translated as CASSLTGRRLGAFF.